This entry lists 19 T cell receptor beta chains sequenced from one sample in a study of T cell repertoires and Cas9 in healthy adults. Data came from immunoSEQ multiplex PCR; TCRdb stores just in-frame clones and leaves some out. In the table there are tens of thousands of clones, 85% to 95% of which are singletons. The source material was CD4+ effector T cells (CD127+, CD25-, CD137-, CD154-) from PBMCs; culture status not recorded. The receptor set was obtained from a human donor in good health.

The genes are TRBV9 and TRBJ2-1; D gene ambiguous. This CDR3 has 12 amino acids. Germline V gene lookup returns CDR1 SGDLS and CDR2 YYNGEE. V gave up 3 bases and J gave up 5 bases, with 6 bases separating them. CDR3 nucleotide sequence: TGTGCCAGCAGCGCATTCCACAATGAGCAGTTCTTC. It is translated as CASSAFHNEQFF.

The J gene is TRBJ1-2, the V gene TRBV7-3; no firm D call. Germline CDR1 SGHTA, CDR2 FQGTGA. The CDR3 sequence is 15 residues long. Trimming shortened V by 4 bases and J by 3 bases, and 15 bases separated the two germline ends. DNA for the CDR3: TGTGCCAGCAGCTCCGGACCTCGGGGAGACTATGGCTACACCTTC. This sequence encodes CASSSGPRGDYGYTF.

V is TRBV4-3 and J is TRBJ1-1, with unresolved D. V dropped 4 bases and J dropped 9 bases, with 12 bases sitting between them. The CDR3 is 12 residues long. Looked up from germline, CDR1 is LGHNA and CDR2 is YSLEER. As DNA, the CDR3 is TGCGCCAGCAGCCGAGATAGGTACCAAGCTTTCTTT. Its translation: CASSRDRYQAFF.

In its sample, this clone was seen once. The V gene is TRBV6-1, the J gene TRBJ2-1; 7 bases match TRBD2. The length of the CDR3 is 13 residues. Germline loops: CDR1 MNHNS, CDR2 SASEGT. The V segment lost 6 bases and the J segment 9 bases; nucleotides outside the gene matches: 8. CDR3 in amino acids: CASRLGGRTEQFF. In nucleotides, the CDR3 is TGTGCCAGCAGGCTGGGCGGGAGAACTGAGCAGTTCTTC.

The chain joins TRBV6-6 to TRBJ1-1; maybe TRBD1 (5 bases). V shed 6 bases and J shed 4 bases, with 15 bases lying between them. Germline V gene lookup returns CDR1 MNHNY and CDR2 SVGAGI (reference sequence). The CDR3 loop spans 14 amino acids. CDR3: CASRSGARVTEAFF. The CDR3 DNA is TGTGCCAGCAGGTCCGGGGCCCGGGTCACTGAAGCTTTCTTT.

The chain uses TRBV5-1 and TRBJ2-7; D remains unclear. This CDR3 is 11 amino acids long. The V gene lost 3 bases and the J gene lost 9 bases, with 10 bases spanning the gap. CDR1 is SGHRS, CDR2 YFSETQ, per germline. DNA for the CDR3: TGCGCCAGCAGCTCAAAAATAGCGCAGTACTTC. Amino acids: CASSSKIAQYF.

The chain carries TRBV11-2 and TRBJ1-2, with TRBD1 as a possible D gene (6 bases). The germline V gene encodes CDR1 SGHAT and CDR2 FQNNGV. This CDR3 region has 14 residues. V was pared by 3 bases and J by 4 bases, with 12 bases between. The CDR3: CASSFTGSGYGYTF. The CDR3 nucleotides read TGTGCCAGCAGCTTTACAGGGTCAGGCTATGGCTACACCTTC.

The CDR3, as DNA: TGTGCCAGCAGCCCTCCCGGAGGGGCAGATACGCAGTATTTT. The encoded protein is CASSPPGGADTQYF. The chain is built from TRBV14 and TRBJ2-3, with a possible D match to TRBD2 (6 bases). The CDR3 spans 14 residues. Trimming removed 4 bases at V and 4 bases at J, with 12 bases between. Per germline, CDR1 SGHDN and CDR2 FVKESK.

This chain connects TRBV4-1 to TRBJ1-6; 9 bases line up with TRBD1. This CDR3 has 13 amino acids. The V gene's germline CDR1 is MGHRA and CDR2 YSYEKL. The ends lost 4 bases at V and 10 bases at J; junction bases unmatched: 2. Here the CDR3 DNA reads TGCGCCAGCAGCCGGGACAGGGACTCACCCCTCCACTTT. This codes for CASSRDRDSPLHF.

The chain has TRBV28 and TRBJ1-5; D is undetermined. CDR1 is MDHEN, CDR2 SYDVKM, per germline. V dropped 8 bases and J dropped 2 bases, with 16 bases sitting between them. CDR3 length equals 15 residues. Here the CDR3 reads CASYTIHSGNQPQHF. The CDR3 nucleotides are TGTGCCAGCTACACCATCCATTCGGGCAATCAGCCCCAGCATTTT.

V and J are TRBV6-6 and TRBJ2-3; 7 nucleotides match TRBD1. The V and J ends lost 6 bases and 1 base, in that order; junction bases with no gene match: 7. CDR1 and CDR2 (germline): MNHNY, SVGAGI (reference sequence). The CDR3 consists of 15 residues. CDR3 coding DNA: TGTGCCAGCAGACCCCGGGACAGAGGCACAGATACGCAGTATTTT. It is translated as CASRPRDRGTDTQYF.

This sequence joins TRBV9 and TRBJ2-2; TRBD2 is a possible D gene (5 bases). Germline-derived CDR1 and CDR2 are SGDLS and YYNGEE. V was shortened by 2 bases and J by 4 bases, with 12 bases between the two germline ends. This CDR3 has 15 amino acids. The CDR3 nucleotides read TGTGCCAGCAGCGTTGCTAGCCGGGCCACCGGGGAGCTGTTTTTT. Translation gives CASSVASRATGELFF.

The chain's CDR3 is CASSMAPNQPQHF. The CDR3 DNA follows: TGTGCCAGCTCCATGGCCCCGAATCAGCCCCAGCATTTT. The chain employs TRBV19 and TRBJ1-5; unclear D gene. Germline V gene data show CDR1 as LNHDA and CDR2 as SQIVND (reference sequence). This CDR3 region has 13 residues. The germline V and J ends were trimmed by 9 bases and 4 bases, with 13 bases remaining between them.

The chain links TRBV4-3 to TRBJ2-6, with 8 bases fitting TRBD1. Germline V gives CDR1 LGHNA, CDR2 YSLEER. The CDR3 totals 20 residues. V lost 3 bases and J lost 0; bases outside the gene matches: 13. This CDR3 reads CASSQDSPGQANSGANVLTF. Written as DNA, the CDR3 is TGCGCCAGCAGCCAGGATTCACCGGGACAGGCGAACTCTGGGGCCAACGTCCTGACTTTC.

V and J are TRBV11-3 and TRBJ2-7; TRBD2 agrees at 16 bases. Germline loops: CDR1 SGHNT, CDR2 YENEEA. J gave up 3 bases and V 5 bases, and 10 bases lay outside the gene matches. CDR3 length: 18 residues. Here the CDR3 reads CASSPGTSGRAEVYEQYV. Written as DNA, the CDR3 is TGTGCCAGCAGCCCAGGGACTAGCGGGAGGGCCGAGGTCTACGAGCAGTACGTC.

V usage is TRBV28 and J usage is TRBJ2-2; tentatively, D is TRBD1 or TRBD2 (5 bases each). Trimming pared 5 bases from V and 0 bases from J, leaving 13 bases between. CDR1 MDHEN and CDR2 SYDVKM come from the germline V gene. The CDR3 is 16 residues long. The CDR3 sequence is CASSARGRSNTGELFF. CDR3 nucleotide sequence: TGTGCCAGCAGTGCGAGGGGACGGTCGAACACCGGGGAGCTGTTTTTT.

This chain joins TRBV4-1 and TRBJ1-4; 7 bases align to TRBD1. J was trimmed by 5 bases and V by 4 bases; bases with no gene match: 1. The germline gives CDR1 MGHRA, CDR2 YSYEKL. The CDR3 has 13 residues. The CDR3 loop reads CASSPTGNEKLFF. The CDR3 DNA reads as TGCGCCAGCAGCCCGACAGGGAATGAAAAACTGTTTTTT.

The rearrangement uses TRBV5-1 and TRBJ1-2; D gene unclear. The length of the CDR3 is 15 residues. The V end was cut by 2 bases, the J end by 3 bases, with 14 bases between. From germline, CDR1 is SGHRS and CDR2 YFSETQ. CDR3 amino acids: CASSLDTGSDYGYTF. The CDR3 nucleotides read TGCGCCAGCAGCTTAGATACGGGATCCGACTATGGCTACACCTTC.

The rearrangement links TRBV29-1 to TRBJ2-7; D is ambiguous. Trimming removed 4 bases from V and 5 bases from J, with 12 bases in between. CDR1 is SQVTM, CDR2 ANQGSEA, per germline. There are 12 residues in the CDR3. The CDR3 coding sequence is TGCAGCGTTGCCTCGGTTGCGAACGAGCAGTACTTC. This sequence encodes CSVASVANEQYF.